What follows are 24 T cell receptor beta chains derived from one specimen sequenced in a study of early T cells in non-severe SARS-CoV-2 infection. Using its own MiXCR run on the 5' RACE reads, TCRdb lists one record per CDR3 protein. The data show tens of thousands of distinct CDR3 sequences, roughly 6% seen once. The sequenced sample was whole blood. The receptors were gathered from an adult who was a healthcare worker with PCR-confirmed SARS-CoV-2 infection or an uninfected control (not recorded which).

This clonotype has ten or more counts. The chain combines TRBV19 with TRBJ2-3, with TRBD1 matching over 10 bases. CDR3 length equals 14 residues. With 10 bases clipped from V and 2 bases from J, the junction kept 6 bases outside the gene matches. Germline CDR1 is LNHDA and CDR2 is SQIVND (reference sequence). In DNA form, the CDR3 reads TGTGCCACCAAGGGGACAGGGGACACAGATACGCAGTATTTT. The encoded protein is CATKGTGDTDTQYF.

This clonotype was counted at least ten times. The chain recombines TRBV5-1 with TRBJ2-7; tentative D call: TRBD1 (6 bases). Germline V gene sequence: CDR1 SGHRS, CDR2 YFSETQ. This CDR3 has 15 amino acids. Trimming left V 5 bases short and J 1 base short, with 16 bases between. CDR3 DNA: TGCGCCAGCAGACGAACAGGGCTGGGTTCCTACGAGCAGTACTTC. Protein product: CASRRTGLGSYEQYF.

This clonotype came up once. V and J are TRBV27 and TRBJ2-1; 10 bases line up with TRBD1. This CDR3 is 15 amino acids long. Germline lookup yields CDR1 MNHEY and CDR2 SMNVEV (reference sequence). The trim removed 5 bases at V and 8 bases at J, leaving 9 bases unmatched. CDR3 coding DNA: TGTGCCAGCAGTCTAGGGACAGGGGCGAGTCATGAGCAGTTCTTC. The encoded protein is CASSLGTGASHEQFF.

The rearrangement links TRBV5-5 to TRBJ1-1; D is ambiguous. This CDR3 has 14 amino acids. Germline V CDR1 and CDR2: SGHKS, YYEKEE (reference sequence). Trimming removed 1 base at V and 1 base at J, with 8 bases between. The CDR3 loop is CASSLRRRNTEAFF. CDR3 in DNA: TGTGCCAGCAGCTTGAGACGTCGGAACACTGAAGCTTTCTTT.

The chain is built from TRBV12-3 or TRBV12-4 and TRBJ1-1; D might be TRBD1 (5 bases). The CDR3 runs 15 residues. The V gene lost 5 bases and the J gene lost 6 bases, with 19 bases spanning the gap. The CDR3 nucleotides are TGTGCCAGCAGTCACACTACAGGTTCTGTAGCTGAAGCTTTCTTT. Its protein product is CASSHTTGSVAEAFF.

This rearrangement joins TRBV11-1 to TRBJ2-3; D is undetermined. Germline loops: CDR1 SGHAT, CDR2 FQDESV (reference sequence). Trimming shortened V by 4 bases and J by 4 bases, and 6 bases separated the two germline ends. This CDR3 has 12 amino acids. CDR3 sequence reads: CASSSKSDTQYF. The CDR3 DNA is TGTGCCAGCAGCTCAAAGTCAGATACGCAGTATTTT. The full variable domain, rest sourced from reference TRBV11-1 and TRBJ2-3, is EAEVAQSPRYKITEKSQAVAFWCDPISGHATLYWYRQILGQGPELLVQFQDESVVDDSQLPKDRFSAERLKGVDSTLKIQPAELGDSAMYLCASSSKSDTQYFGPGTRLTVL.

CDR3 nucleotides: TGTGCCAGCAGTCCCCCGGGACTAGCGGGGGGGCCGAAAGAGCAGTTCTTC. This encodes CASSPPGLAGGPKEQFF. The chain is built from TRBV6-5 and TRBJ2-1, with TRBD2 matching 16 bases. The trim removed 5 bases at V and 10 bases at J, leaving 11 bases unmatched. Germline assignment: CDR1 MNHEY and CDR2 SVGAGI. CDR3 length: 17 residues.

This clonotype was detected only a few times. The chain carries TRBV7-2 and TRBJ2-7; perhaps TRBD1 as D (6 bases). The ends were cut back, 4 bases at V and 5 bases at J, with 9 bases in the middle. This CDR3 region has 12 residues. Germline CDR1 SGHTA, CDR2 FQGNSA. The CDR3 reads CASSSDRNEQYF. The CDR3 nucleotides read TGTGCCAGCAGCTCCGACAGGAACGAGCAGTACTTC. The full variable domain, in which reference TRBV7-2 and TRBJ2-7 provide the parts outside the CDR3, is GAGVSQSPSNKVTEKGKDVELRCDPISGHTALYWYRQSLGQGLEFLIYFQGNSAPDKSGLPSDRFSAERTGGSVSTLTIQRTQQEDSAVYLCASSSDRNEQYFGPGTRLTVT.

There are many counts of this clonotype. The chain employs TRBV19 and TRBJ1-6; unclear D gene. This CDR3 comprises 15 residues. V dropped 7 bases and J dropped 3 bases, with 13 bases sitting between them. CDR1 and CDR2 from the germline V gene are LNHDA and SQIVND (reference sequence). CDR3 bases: TGTGCCAGTAAACCCTCCTCAAGCTATAATTCACCCCTCCACTTT. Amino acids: CASKPSSSYNSPLHF. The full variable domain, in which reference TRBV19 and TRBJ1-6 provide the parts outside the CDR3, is DGGITQSPKYLFRKEGQNVTLSCEQNLNHDAMYWYRQDPGQGLRLIYYSQIVNDFQKGDIAEGYSVSREKKESFPLTVTSAQKNPTAFYLCASKPSSSYNSPLHFGNGTRLTVT.

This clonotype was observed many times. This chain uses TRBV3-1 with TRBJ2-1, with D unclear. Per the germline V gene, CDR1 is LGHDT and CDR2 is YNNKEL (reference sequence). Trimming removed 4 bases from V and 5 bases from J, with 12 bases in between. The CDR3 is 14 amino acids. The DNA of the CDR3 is TGTGCCAGCAGCCCAAGAGACCAGCACAATGAGCAGTTCTTC. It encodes CASSPRDQHNEQFF.

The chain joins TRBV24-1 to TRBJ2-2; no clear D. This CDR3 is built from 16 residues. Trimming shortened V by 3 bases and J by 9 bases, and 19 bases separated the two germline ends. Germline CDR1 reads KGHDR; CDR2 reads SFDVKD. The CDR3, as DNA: TGTGCCACCAGTGATCCCCGACTCTACCCCGACCGGGAGCTGTTTTTT. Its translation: CATSDPRLYPDRELFF.

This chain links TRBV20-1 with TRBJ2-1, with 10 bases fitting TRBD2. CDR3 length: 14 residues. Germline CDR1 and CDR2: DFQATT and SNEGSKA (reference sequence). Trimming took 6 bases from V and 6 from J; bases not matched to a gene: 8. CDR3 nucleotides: TGCAGTGCGATTAGCGGGGGGTTCGGCAATGAGCAGTTCTTC. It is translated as CSAISGGFGNEQFF.

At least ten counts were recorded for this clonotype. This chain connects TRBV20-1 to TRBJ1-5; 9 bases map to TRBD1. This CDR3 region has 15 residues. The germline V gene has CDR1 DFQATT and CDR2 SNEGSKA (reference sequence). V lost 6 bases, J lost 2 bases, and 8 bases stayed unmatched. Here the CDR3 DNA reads TGCAGTGCCCAAACAGGGGGCGAGGGCAATCAGCCCCAGCATTTT. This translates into CSAQTGGEGNQPQHF.

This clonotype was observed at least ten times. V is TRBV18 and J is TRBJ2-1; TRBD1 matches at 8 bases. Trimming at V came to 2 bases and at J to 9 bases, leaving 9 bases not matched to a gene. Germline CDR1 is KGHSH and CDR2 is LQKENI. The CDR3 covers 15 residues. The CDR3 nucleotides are TGTGCCAGCTCACCAAGTGTCAGGGGGCAAGGTGAGCAGTTCTTC. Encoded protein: CASSPSVRGQGEQFF.

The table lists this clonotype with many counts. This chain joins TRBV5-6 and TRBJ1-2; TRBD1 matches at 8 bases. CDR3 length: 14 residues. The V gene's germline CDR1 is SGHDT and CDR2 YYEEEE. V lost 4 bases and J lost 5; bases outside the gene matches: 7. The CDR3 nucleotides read TGTGCCAGCAGCCCAGCGGACAGGGAATATGGCTACACCTTC. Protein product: CASSPADREYGYTF.

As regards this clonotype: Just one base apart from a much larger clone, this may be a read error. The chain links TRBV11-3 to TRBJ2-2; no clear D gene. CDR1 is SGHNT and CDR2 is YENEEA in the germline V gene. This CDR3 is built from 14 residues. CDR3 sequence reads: CSSSSGEPTGELFF. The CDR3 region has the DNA TGTTCCAGCAGCTCTGGAGAACCCACCGGGGAGCTGTTTTTT.

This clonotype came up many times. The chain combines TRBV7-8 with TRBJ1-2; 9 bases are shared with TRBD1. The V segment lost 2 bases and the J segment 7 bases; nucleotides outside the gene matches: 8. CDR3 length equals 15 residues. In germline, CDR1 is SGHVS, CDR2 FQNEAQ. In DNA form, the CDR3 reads TGTGCCAGCAGCTTAACCCCGGGACAGGGTGGTGGCTACACCTTC. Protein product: CASSLTPGQGGGYTF.

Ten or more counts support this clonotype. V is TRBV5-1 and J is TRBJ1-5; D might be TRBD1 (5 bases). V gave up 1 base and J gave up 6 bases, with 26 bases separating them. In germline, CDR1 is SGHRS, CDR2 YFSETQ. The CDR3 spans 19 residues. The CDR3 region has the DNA TGCGCCAGCAGCTTGATCCCCAGGACCAGCAGGGAGGATGCTCAGCCCCAGCATTTT. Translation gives CASSLIPRTSREDAQPQHF.

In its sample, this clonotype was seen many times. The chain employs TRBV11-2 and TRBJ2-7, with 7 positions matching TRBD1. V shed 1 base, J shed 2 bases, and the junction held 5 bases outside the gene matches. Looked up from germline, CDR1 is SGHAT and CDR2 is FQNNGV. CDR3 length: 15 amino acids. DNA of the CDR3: TGTGCCAGCAGCTTAGCTGGGGACAGTACCTACGAGCAGTACTTC. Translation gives CASSLAGDSTYEQYF.

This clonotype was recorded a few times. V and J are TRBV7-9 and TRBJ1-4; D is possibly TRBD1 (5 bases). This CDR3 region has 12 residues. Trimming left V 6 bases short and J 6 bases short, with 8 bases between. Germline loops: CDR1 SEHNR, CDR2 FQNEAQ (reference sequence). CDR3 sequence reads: CASRGPDEKLFF. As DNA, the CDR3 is TGTGCCAGCAGGGGGCCAGATGAAAAACTGTTTTTT.

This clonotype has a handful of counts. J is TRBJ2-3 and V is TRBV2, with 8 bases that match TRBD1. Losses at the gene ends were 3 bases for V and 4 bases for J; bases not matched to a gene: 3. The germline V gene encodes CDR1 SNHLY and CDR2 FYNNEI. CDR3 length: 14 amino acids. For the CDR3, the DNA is TGTGCCAGCAGTGATAGGACAGGGTCAGATACGCAGTATTTT. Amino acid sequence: CASSDRTGSDTQYF.

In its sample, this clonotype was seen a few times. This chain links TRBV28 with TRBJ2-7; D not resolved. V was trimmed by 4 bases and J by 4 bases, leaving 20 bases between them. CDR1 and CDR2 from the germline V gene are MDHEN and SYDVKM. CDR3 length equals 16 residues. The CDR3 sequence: CASSSTVVVTLYEQYF. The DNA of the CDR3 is TGTGCCAGCAGTTCCACGGTGGTAGTCACACTTTACGAGCAGTACTTC.

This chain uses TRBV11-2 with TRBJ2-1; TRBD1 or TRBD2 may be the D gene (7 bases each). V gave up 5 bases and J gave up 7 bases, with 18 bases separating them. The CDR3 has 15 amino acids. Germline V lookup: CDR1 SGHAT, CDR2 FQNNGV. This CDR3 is CASSPPGGGANEQFF. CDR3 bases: TGTGCCAGCAGCCCACCAGGGGGGGGGGCAAATGAGCAGTTCTTC.

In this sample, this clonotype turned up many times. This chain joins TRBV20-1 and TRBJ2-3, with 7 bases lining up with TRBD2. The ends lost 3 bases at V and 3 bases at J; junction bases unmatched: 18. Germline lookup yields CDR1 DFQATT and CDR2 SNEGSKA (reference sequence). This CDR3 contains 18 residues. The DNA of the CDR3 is TGCAGTGCTAGGGGGGACTACCACGGGGTAATTGGGACAGATACGCAGTATTTT. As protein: CSARGDYHGVIGTDTQYF.